Included here is one TCR beta chain sequence, with context. In TCRdb, the RT-PCR reads were re-called with MiXCR into one record per CDR3 protein. The sample carries around 700,000 distinct CDR3 sequences, 14% recorded once. V was clipped by 5 bases and J by 4 bases, with 13 bases between them. This CDR3 contains 14 residues. Germline CDR1 reads SGHTA; CDR2 reads FQGNSA. This chain uses TRBV7-2 with TRBJ2-3, with TRBD2 as a possible D gene (6 bases). The receptor was derived from a female donor in good health, serving as a healthy control. The sample comprised memory CD4+ T cells from blood. Written as DNA, the CDR3 is TGTGCCAGCAGCCCGTGGGGCGGGGCAGATACGCAGTATTTT. This encodes CASSPWGGADTQYF.